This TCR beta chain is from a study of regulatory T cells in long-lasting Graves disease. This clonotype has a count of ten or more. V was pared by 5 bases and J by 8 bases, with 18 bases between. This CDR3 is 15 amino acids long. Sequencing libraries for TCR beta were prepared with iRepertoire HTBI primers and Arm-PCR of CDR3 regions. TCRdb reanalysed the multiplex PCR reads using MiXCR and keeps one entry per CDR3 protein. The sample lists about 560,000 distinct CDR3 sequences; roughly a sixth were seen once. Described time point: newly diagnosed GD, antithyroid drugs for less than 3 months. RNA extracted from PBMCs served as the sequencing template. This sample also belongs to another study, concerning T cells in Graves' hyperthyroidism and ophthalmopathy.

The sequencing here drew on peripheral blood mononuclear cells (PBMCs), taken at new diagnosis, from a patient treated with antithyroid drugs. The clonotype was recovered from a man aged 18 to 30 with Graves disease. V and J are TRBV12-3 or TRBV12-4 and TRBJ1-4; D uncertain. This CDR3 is CASSLNWGTGEKLFF. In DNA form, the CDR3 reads TGTGCCAGCAGTCTTAACTGGGGAACGGGGGAAAAACTGTTTTTT.